These 22 T cell receptor beta chains were all obtained from the same sample, sequenced in a study of cytomegalovirus exposure and HLA in healthy donors. A multiplex PCR was run with 60 Vbeta primers and 13 Jbeta primers. Clones were read by immunoSEQ multiplex PCR, and TCRdb kept only the in-frame ones, dropping some. The sample lists fewer than 200,000 clones, under 90% seen once, with approximately 4.5% in the top ten. Specimen: PBMCs. The source of these receptors is a man aged 25-45 years in good health and CMV-seronegative.

With regard to this clone: The junction departs from germline at one end; a sequencing error may be responsible. The chain combines TRBV7-9 with TRBJ2-1; D unclear. CDR1 is SEHNR, CDR2 FQNEAQ, per germline (reference sequence). The CDR3 extends over 18 amino acids. CDR3 sequence reads: CSSSSPRLTYSSYNEQFF. The CDR3 DNA reads TGTTCCAGCAGCTCTCCTCGACTGACCTATAGCTCCTACAATGAGCAGTTCTTC.

This rearrangement joins TRBV30 to TRBJ2-1, with D possibly being TRBD2 (6 bases). Trimming shortened V by 1 base and J by 8 bases, and 15 bases separated the two germline ends. This CDR3 has 14 residues. Germline CDR1 reads GTSNPN; CDR2 reads SVGIG (reference sequence). This CDR3 is CAWSAVADWDEQFF. DNA of the CDR3: TGTGCCTGGAGTGCGGTAGCGGACTGGGATGAGCAGTTCTTC.

This chain joins TRBV6-5 and TRBJ2-1, with TRBD2 identical over 10 bases. In germline, CDR1 is MNHEY, CDR2 SVGAGI. V lost 0 bases, J lost 5 bases, and 4 bases stayed unmatched. The CDR3 has 16 residues. Here the CDR3 reads CASSYSETSGHNEQFF. The CDR3 DNA is TGTGCCAGCAGTTACTCGGAGACTAGCGGGCACAATGAGCAGTTCTTC.

The CDR3 is CASTTGTGADTEAFF. CDR3 coding DNA: TGTGCCAGTACCACAGGGACAGGGGCGGACACTGAAGCTTTCTTT. This chain connects TRBV19 to TRBJ1-1, with 10 bases that match TRBD1. Germline CDR1 is LNHDA and CDR2 is SQIVND (reference sequence). CDR3 size: 15 residues. Trimming at V came to 7 bases and at J to 3 bases, leaving 8 bases not matched to a gene.

CDR3 protein: CASSWGLAAQETQYF. The CDR3 DNA follows: TGTGCCAGCAGCTGGGGACTAGCGGCCCAAGAGACCCAGTACTTC. The rearrangement links TRBV7-9 to TRBJ2-5; 11 bases align to TRBD2. Germline V gene lookup returns CDR1 SEHNR and CDR2 FQNEAQ (reference sequence). Losses at the gene ends were 4 bases for V and 1 base for J; bases not matched to a gene: 2. CDR3 size: 15 residues.

This clone came up a few times. The J gene is TRBJ2-5, the V gene TRBV7-3, with 10 bases that match TRBD1. This CDR3 is 14 amino acids long. Germline-derived CDR1 and CDR2 are SGHTA and FQGTGA. Trimming cost V 5 bases and J 3 bases; bases outside gene matches: 3. CDR3 amino acids: CASSLTGGEETQYF. The CDR3 region has the DNA TGTGCCAGCAGCCTGACAGGGGGCGAAGAGACCCAGTACTTC.

The chain links TRBV30 to TRBJ1-4; no clear D. Trimming left V 1 base short and J 6 bases short, with 9 bases between. The length of the CDR3 is 13 residues. Germline CDR1 GTSNPN, CDR2 SVGIG (reference sequence). The CDR3 nucleotides are TGTGCCTGGAGTGAAGGGAGGGATGAAAAACTGTTTTTT. Translating gives CAWSEGRDEKLFF. The variable domain in full, with the rest retrieved from reference TRBV30 and TRBJ1-4, is SQTIHQWPATLVQPVGSPLSLECTVEGTSNPNLYWYRQAAGRGLQLLFYSVGIGQISSEVPQNLSASRPQDRQFILSSKKLLLSDSGFYLCAWSEGRDEKLFFGSGTQLSVL.

The chain couples TRBV7-8 to TRBJ1-1, with D unresolved. The CDR3 covers 14 residues. The germline V gene has CDR1 SGHVS and CDR2 FQNEAQ. The V end was cut by 2 bases, the J end by 5 bases, with 12 bases between. CDR3 residues: CASSLRAGKTEAFF. As DNA, the CDR3 is TGTGCCAGCAGCTTACGTGCGGGCAAAACTGAAGCTTTCTTT.

The genes are TRBV27 and TRBJ1-5, with 7 bases fitting TRBD1. The germline V gene encodes CDR1 MNHEY and CDR2 SMNVEV (reference sequence). This CDR3 is built from 16 residues. The ends lost 5 bases at V and 7 bases at J; junction bases unmatched: 14. Written as DNA, the CDR3 is TGTGCCAGCAGTCCCTGGACAGGACGGGGGTTACAGCCCCAGCATTTT. This codes for CASSPWTGRGLQPQHF.

The chain employs TRBV5-6 and TRBJ1-4, with D hard to call. V dropped 4 bases and J dropped 6 bases, with 13 bases sitting between them. Germline V gene data show CDR1 as SGHDT and CDR2 as YYEEEE. The CDR3 runs 14 residues. The DNA for the CDR3 is TGTGCCAGCAGCCTGGGCGGGCTGCATGAAAAACTGTTTTTT. It codes for CASSLGGLHEKLFF.

The rearrangement joins TRBV6-6 to TRBJ2-7; D gene uncertain. V lost 6 bases to trimming and J lost 3 bases, with 6 bases between them. The CDR3 spans 11 residues. The germline V gene has CDR1 MNHNY and CDR2 SVGAGI (reference sequence). The CDR3 DNA reads as TGTGCCAGCAGGAGGCGCTACGAGCAGTACTTC. Translation: CASRRRYEQYF.

The gene calls are TRBV30 and TRBJ2-7; 9 nucleotides line up with TRBD2. The length of the CDR3 is 15 residues. Germline V lookup: CDR1 GTSNPN, CDR2 SVGIG (reference sequence). The junction had 11 bases not matched to a gene; V was cut back by 2 bases and J by 6 bases. CDR3 residues: CAWSKVGLAGSEQYF. In DNA form, the CDR3 reads TGTGCCTGGAGTAAGGTTGGGCTAGCGGGGAGCGAGCAGTACTTC.

The rearrangement links TRBV10-3 to TRBJ2-7; tentatively, D is TRBD1 (5 bases). The CDR3 has 16 amino acids. Germline V CDR1 and CDR2: ENHRY, SYGVKD. V was cut by 0 bases and J by 1 base, with 13 bases left in between. The CDR3 bases are TGTGCCATCAGTGAGTCTTTAGCACAGGAGTCCTACGAGCAGTACTTC. Protein sequence: CAISESLAQESYEQYF.

V gene TRBV27 combines with J gene TRBJ2-7, with 7 bases that match TRBD1. Germline V gives CDR1 MNHEY, CDR2 SMNVEV (reference sequence). The J segment lost 7 bases and the V segment lost 7 bases, leaving 7 bases of the junction unmatched. The CDR3 sequence is 12 residues long. This CDR3 is CASTTGAGEQYF. The CDR3 DNA sequence: TGTGCCAGCACAACAGGGGCTGGGGAGCAGTACTTC.

This clone was observed once. The chain employs TRBV7-6 and TRBJ2-7; TRBD2 might be the D (5 bases). Looked up from germline, CDR1 is SGHVS and CDR2 is FNYEAQ. The CDR3 covers 13 residues. Trimming shortened V by 5 bases and J by 2 bases, and 10 bases separated the two germline ends. CDR3 sequence (DNA): TGTGCCAGCAGCCAAGCGGAAACCTACGAGCAGTACTTC. It yields the protein CASSQAETYEQYF.

The table lists this clone with a few counts. The chain carries TRBV2 and TRBJ2-7; 7 bases line up with TRBD2. The trim removed 8 bases at V and 0 bases at J, leaving 7 bases unmatched. The germline V gene has CDR1 SNHLY and CDR2 FYNNEI. The CDR3 consists of 14 residues. DNA for the CDR3: TGTGCCAGCGGGCCCGGGGGGACCTCCTACGAGCAGTACTTC. Its protein is CASGPGGTSYEQYF.

This clone has only one observation. CDR3 nucleotides: TGTGCCAGCTCAGCAAGGGGGACAGGGGGAGAGACCCAGTACTTC. It codes for CASSARGTGGETQYF. This chain links TRBV18 with TRBJ2-5, with 11 nucleotides matching TRBD1. This CDR3 is 15 amino acids long. Germline trimming cut 5 bases from V and 4 bases from J; bases unmatched to any gene: 6. Germline-derived CDR1 and CDR2 are KGHSH and LQKENI.

The chain combines TRBV7-2 with TRBJ2-5, with D possibly matching TRBD2 (5 bases). Per the germline V gene, CDR1 is SGHTA and CDR2 is FQGNSA. CDR3 size: 11 residues. The ends were cut back, 6 bases at V and 4 bases at J, with 6 bases in the middle. Here the CDR3 reads CASRAGETQYF. The CDR3 DNA sequence: TGTGCCAGCAGGGCGGGAGAGACCCAGTACTTC.

This clone was picked up one time. This chain connects TRBV27 to TRBJ2-1; the match to TRBD2 covers 10 bases. The CDR3 spans 15 residues. Trimming cost V 5 bases and J 5 bases; bases outside gene matches: 6. Per germline, CDR1 MNHEY and CDR2 SMNVEV (reference sequence). The CDR3 loop is CASSPALAGDNEQFF. The CDR3 DNA is TGTGCCAGCAGTCCTGCGCTAGCGGGAGACAATGAGCAGTTCTTC.

Written as DNA, the CDR3 is TGTGCCAGCAGTGAAGGAATGGGAAGGGGGATGAACACTGAAGCTTTCTTT. It is translated as CASSEGMGRGMNTEAFF. The V and J genes are TRBV6-1 and TRBJ1-1; D is perhaps TRBD1 (6 bases). Germline CDR1 reads MNHNS; CDR2 reads SASEGT. The V end was cut by 1 base, the J end by 0 bases, with 15 bases between. This CDR3 contains 17 residues.

This chain uses TRBV11-2 with TRBJ1-5, with TRBD1 matching over 12 bases. In germline, CDR1 is SGHAT, CDR2 FQNNGV. The CDR3 is made up of 16 amino acids. Unmatched junction bases numbered 7, after V lost 5 bases and J lost 5 bases. The CDR3 DNA follows: TGTGCCAGCAGCCCGGGGACAGGGGGCTTATATCAGCCCCAGCATTTT. Translated, it gives CASSPGTGGLYQPQHF.

The chain is built from TRBV7-2 and TRBJ1-3, with D possibly being TRBD1 (6 bases). The germline V and J ends were trimmed by 3 bases and 0 bases, with 12 bases remaining between them. In germline, CDR1 is SGHTA, CDR2 FQGNSA. The CDR3 has 16 residues. The CDR3 reads CASSFSGGLSGNTIYF. The CDR3 nucleotides are TGTGCCAGCAGCTTTTCGGGGGGCCTCTCTGGAAACACCATATATTTT.